A single sample is the source of the 27 T cell receptor beta chains below, sequenced in a study of blood T cell repertoires in COVID-19. The protocol was immunoSEQ multiplex PCR, while the TCRdb copy is restricted to in-frame clones and leaves out a portion. The repertoire holds over 250,000 clones, roughly 89% seen once, with around 1.9% in the top ten. Material: PBMCs or T cells enriched from blood (not recorded which). The receptors here all came from a woman in her sixties or seventies who had recovered from COVID-19.

The CDR3: CASSQGTGRGEQYF. DNA of the CDR3: TGTGCCAGCAGCCAAGGGACAGGGAGAGGCGAGCAGTACTTC. The chain is built from TRBV3-1 (or the pseudogene TRBV3-2) and TRBJ2-7; 8 bases map to TRBD1. Germline V CDR1 and CDR2: LGHDT, YNNKEL (reference sequence). V lost 1 base, J lost 6 bases, and 5 bases stayed unmatched. The CDR3 contains 14 residues.

The chain carries TRBV11-3 and TRBJ1-4, with unresolved D. The CDR3 is 14 residues long. V was shortened by 0 bases and J by 0 bases, with 2 bases between the two germline ends. CDR1 and CDR2 (germline): SGHNT, YENEEA. The CDR3 nucleotides read TGTGCCAGCAGCTTAGACACAACTAATGAAAAACTGTTTTTT. This encodes CASSLDTTNEKLFF.

This chain connects TRBV6-5 to TRBJ2-7, with TRBD1 as a possible D gene (6 bases). The CDR3 is made up of 15 amino acids. Trimming took off 6 bases at V and 0 bases at J, with 15 bases between the two ends. Germline CDR1 and CDR2: MNHEY and SVGAGI. CDR3 loop: CASRTPQGFSYEQYF. CDR3 DNA sequence: TGTGCCAGCAGAACCCCACAGGGATTCTCCTACGAGCAGTACTTC.

The chain is built from TRBV30 and TRBJ2-7; possible D gene TRBD1, 6 bases. Germline CDR1 GTSNPN, CDR2 SVGIG (reference sequence). This CDR3 has 11 residues. Trimming removed 2 bases at V and 6 bases at J, with 8 bases between. This chain's CDR3 is CAWSPRGEQYF. Written as DNA, the CDR3 is TGTGCCTGGAGTCCCAGGGGCGAGCAGTACTTC.

The chain couples TRBV11-2 to TRBJ1-2; D is uncertain. The CDR3 totals 14 residues. Germline V lookup: CDR1 SGHAT, CDR2 FQNNGV. The V end lost 6 bases, the J end lost 6 bases, and 17 bases lay between the germline ends. CDR3 protein: CASSMTRWLDGYTF. The DNA of the CDR3 is TGTGCCAGCAGTATGACAAGGTGGCTGGATGGCTACACCTTC.

The chain links TRBV7-8 to TRBJ1-1, with 7 bases that match TRBD1. Germline values: CDR1 SGHVS, CDR2 FQNEAQ. The CDR3 sequence is 15 residues long. Losses at the gene ends were 1 base for V and 10 bases for J; bases not matched to a gene: 12. The CDR3 bases are TGTGCCAGCAGCTTAGTGCCGGCAGGGGGGTTAGGAGCTTTCTTT. Encoded protein: CASSLVPAGGLGAFF. The full variable domain, completed using reference TRBV7-8 and TRBJ1-1, is GAGVSQSPRYKVAKRGQDVALRCDPISGHVSLFWYQQALGQGPEFLTYFQNEAQLDKSGLPSDRFFAERPEGSVSTLKIQRTQQEDSAVYLCASSLVPAGGLGAFFGQGTRLTVV.

V is TRBV20-1 and J is TRBJ1-4, with TRBD1 as a possible D gene (6 bases). The CDR3 runs to 18 residues. CDR1 is DFQATT and CDR2 is SNEGSKA in the germline V gene (reference sequence). V was shortened by 3 bases and J by 2 bases, with 22 bases between the two germline ends. CDR3 DNA sequence: TGCAGTGCTAGTACAGGGCGCCGGGGATCGGCGACTAATGAAAAACTGTTTTTT. This gives the protein CSASTGRRGSATNEKLFF.

V usage is TRBV4-2 and J usage is TRBJ2-1, with 10 bases matching TRBD2. The CDR3 is made up of 16 amino acids. V lost 5 bases, J lost 0 bases, and 4 bases stayed unmatched. Germline V gene sequence: CDR1 LGHNA, CDR2 YNFKEQ. The CDR3, as DNA: TGTGCCAGCAGCAACCTAGCGGGGGTCTCCTACAATGAGCAGTTCTTC. Translation: CASSNLAGVSYNEQFF.

The genes are TRBV5-4 and TRBJ1-4; 11 nucleotides agree with TRBD1. The CDR3 covers 15 residues. CDR1 is SGHNT and CDR2 is YYREEE in the germline V gene (reference sequence). Germline trimming cut 3 bases from V and 5 bases from J; bases unmatched to any gene: 3. This chain's CDR3 is CASSYWDRGNEKLFF. For the CDR3, the DNA is TGTGCCAGCAGCTACTGGGACAGGGGGAATGAAAAACTGTTTTTT.

The V gene is TRBV10-3, the J gene TRBJ1-1, with unresolved D. The CDR3 is 14 amino acids. The germline CDR1 and CDR2 sequences are ENHRY and SYGVKD. V was pared by 1 base and J by 1 base, with 7 bases between. The CDR3 sequence: CAISELTENTEAFF. As DNA, the CDR3 is TGTGCCATCAGTGAGTTAACAGAGAACACTGAAGCTTTCTTT.

This clone was counted once. This rearrangement joins TRBV5-1 to TRBJ2-3; no definite D call. This CDR3 is 13 amino acids long. The germline V gene has CDR1 SGHRS and CDR2 YFSETQ. Trimming removed 1 base at V and 5 bases at J, with 8 bases between. As DNA, the CDR3 is TGCGCCAGCAGCTTGCTCCCTATAGATACGCAGTATTTT. Translation gives CASSLLPIDTQYF.

The gene calls are TRBV5-5 and TRBJ2-7; perhaps TRBD1 as D (5 bases). V shed 0 bases and J shed 7 bases, with 17 bases lying between them. Germline CDR1 reads SGHKS; CDR2 reads YYEKEE (reference sequence). This CDR3 has 15 residues. CDR3 sequence: CASSLVAGYLGEQYF. Written as DNA, the CDR3 is TGTGCCAGCAGCTTGGTAGCAGGGTACCTGGGAGAGCAGTACTTC. The whole variable domain, filled in from reference TRBV5-5 and TRBJ2-7, reads DAGVTQSPTHLIKTRGQQVTLRCSPISGHKSVSWYQQVLGQGPQFIFQYYEKEERGRGNFPDRFSARQFPNYSSELNVNALLLGDSALYLCASSLVAGYLGEQYFGPGTRLTVT.

The chain is built from TRBV5-1 and TRBJ1-1; the D is unclear. V was trimmed by 0 bases and J by 4 bases, leaving 13 bases between them. There are 15 residues in the CDR3. Germline CDR1 SGHRS, CDR2 YFSETQ. CDR3 DNA sequence: TGCGCCAGCAGCTTGGGATCCCTTGAGGGCACTGAAGCTTTCTTT. Translation gives CASSLGSLEGTEAFF.

The chain couples TRBV10-1 to TRBJ2-6, with 9 bases that match TRBD2. CDR1 is WNHNN, CDR2 SYGVQD, per germline (reference sequence). V gave up 6 bases and J gave up 0 bases; unmatched junction bases: 9. The CDR3 is made up of 18 amino acids. The CDR3 sequence: CASSPGTSQFSGANVLTF. CDR3 coding DNA: TGCGCCAGCAGCCCCGGGACTAGCCAATTCTCTGGGGCCAACGTCCTGACTTTC.

The rearrangement uses TRBV6-5 and TRBJ1-5; D gene ambiguous. There are 13 residues in the CDR3. Trimming removed 11 bases from V and 7 bases from J, with 18 bases in between. Germline loops: CDR1 MNHEY, CDR2 SVGAGI. CDR3 amino acids: CASGVGVRQPQHF. CDR3 DNA sequence: TGTGCCTCCGGCGTCGGGGTTAGGCAGCCCCAGCATTTT.

V usage is TRBV12-3 or TRBV12-4 and J usage is TRBJ1-5; D uncertain. The CDR3 has 12 residues. The ends were cut back, 7 bases at V and 6 bases at J, with 10 bases in the middle. The CDR3 coding sequence is TGTGCCAGCACCTCGGGGAGTCAGCCCCAGCATTTT. Its protein product is CASTSGSQPQHF.

The V and J genes are TRBV15 and TRBJ2-5; tentatively, D is TRBD2 (5 bases). The V end lost 4 bases, the J end lost 5 bases, and 14 bases lay between the germline ends. Germline CDR1 is LNHNV and CDR2 is YYDKDF (reference sequence). The length of the CDR3 is 14 residues. The CDR3 DNA reads as TGTGCCACCAGCACCCGTAACGGGGATGAGACCCAGTACTTC. It encodes CATSTRNGDETQYF.

The chain recombines TRBV5-4 with TRBJ2-6; D perhaps matches TRBD1 (6 bases). Trimming shortened V by 5 bases and J by 0 bases, and 9 bases separated the two germline ends. The CDR3 runs 15 residues. Looked up from germline, CDR1 is SGHNT and CDR2 is YYREEE (reference sequence). CDR3 amino acids: CASSLDSSGANVLTF. CDR3 DNA: TGTGCCAGCAGTCTGGACAGCTCTGGGGCCAACGTCCTGACTTTC.

This clone appeared a single time. The chain recombines TRBV4-1 with TRBJ1-6; the match to TRBD1 covers 12 bases. The germline V gene has CDR1 MGHRA and CDR2 YSYEKL. The CDR3 extends over 18 amino acids. V was pared by 1 base and J by 9 bases, with 10 bases of the junction left unmatched. CDR3 loop: CASSQGSMGQGASSPLHF. In nucleotides, the CDR3 is TGCGCCAGCAGCCAAGGTTCTATGGGACAGGGGGCGAGTTCACCCCTCCACTTT.

The rearrangement uses TRBV2 and TRBJ1-2, with TRBD1 as a possible D gene (5 bases). V was cut by 5 bases and J by 1 base, with 14 bases left in between. The V gene's germline CDR1 is SNHLY and CDR2 FYNNEI. This CDR3 is built from 15 residues. CDR3 in amino acids: CASSIWTRINYGYTF. CDR3 nucleotides: TGTGCCAGCAGTATCTGGACACGAATTAACTATGGCTACACCTTC. The whole variable domain, remainder taken from reference TRBV2 and TRBJ1-2, is EPEVTQTPSHQVTQMGQEVILRCVPISNHLYFYWYRQILGQKVEFLVSFYNNEISEKSEIFDDQFSVERPDGSNFTLKIRSTKLEDSAMYFCASSIWTRINYGYTFGSGTRLTVV.

The table lists this clone with a count of one. This chain links TRBV10-1 with TRBJ1-1; D is possibly TRBD1 (5 bases). The germline gives CDR1 WNHNN, CDR2 SYGVQD (reference sequence). This CDR3 is 12 amino acids long. With 6 bases removed from V and 4 bases from J, the gap between germline ends came to 9 bases. The CDR3 reads CASRGTGTEAFF. In DNA, the CDR3 is TGCGCCAGCAGGGGGACTGGCACTGAAGCTTTCTTT.

This chain joins TRBV12-3 or TRBV12-4 and TRBJ1-3; no clear D gene. V lost 5 bases and J 3 bases, leaving 5 bases between the germline ends. This CDR3 is built from 12 residues. CDR3 DNA sequence: TGTGCCAGCAGTCCCGGTGGAAACACCATATATTTT. Residues: CASSPGGNTIYF.

The chain is built from TRBV21-1 and TRBJ1-1; TRBD1 is taken as the D call from the table, unchecked against the DNA. TRBV21-1 counts as a pseudogene. The CDR3 is 16 amino acids. The CDR3 region is CASSKVQGLMNTEAFF. CDR3 coding DNA: TGTGCCAGCAGCAAGGTGCAGGGCCTAATGAACACTGAAGCTTTCTTT.

Regarding this clone: Other DNA sequences within the sample encode an identical CDR3. V and J are TRBV3-1 (or the pseudogene TRBV3-2) and TRBJ2-7, with D possibly matching TRBD2 (5 bases). This CDR3 region has 13 residues. Trimming shortened V by 0 bases and J by 3 bases, and 6 bases separated the two germline ends. Germline lookup yields CDR1 LGHDT and CDR2 YNNKEL (reference sequence). In DNA, the CDR3 is TGTGCCAGCAGCCAAGATCGGGGCTACGAGCAGTACTTC. Translated, it gives CASSQDRGYEQYF.

V and J are TRBV5-4 and TRBJ2-3; D is undetermined. CDR3 length: 15 amino acids. The V gene lost 0 bases and the J gene lost 0 bases, with 8 bases spanning the gap. Germline-derived CDR1 and CDR2 are SGHNT and YYREEE (reference sequence). CDR3 nucleotide sequence: TGTGCCAGCAGCTTGGAACCAACTAGCACAGATACGCAGTATTTT. Encoded protein: CASSLEPTSTDTQYF.

The V and J genes are TRBV5-4 and TRBJ2-5; perhaps TRBD2 as D (6 bases). The CDR3 extends over 15 amino acids. The germline gives CDR1 SGHNT, CDR2 YYREEE (reference sequence). V was cut by 4 bases and J by 3 bases, with 16 bases left in between. The CDR3 region has the DNA TGTGCCAGCAGCACGTTCCGACTAGAGAAAGAGACCCAGTACTTC. It translates to CASSTFRLEKETQYF.

This sequence joins TRBV28 and TRBJ2-7, with 7 bases that match TRBD2. V lost 6 bases to trimming and J lost 4 bases; unmatched junction nucleotides: 15. This CDR3 is 16 amino acids long. Germline loops: CDR1 MDHEN, CDR2 SYDVKM. This CDR3 is CASRVPSGLGGYEQYF. For the CDR3, the DNA is TGTGCCAGCAGAGTACCATCCGGGCTCGGGGGGTACGAGCAGTACTTC.